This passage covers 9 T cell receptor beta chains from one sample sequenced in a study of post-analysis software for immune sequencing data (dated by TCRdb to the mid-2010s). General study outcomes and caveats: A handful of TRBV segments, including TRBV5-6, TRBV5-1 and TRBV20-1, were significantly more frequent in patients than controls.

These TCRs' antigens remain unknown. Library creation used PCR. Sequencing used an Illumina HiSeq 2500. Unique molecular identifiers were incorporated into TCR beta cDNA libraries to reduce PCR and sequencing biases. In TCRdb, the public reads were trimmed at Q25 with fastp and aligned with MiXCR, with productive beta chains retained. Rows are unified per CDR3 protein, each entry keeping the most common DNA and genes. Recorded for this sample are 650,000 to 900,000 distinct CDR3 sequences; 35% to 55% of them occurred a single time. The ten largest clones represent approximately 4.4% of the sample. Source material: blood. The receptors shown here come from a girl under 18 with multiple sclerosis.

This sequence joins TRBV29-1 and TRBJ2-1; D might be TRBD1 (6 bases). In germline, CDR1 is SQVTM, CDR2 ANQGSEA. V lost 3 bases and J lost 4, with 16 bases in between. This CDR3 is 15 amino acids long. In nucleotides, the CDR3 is TGCAGCGTTGAGGTCGACCAGGGGCAATACAATGAGCAGTTCTTC. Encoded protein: CSVEVDQGQYNEQFF.

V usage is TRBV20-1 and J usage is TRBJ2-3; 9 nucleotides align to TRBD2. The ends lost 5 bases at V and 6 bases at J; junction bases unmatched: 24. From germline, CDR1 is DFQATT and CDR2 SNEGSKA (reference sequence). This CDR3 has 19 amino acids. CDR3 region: CSAYPGASGELTIVDTQYF. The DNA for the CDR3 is TGCAGTGCTTATCCCGGGGCTAGCGGGGAGCTGACGATTGTTGATACGCAGTATTTT.

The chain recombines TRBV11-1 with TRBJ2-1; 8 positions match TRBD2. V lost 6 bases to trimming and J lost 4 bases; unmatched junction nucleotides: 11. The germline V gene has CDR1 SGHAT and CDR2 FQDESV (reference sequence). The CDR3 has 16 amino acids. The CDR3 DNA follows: TGTGCCAGCAGGCCTCTAGCGGGTTGGCCATACAATGAGCAGTTCTTC. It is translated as CASRPLAGWPYNEQFF.

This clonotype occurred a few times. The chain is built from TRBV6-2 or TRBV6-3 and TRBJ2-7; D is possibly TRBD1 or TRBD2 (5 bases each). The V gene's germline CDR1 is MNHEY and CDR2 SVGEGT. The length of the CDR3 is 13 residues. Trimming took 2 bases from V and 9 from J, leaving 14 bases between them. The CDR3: CASSYGTDFPQYF. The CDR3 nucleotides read TGTGCCAGCAGTTACGGGACGGACTTTCCGCAGTACTTC.

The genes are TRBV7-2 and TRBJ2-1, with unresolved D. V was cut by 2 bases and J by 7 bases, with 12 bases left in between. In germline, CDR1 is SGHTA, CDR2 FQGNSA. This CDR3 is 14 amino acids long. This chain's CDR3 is CASSLKPYGNEQFF. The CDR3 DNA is TGTGCCAGCAGCTTAAAACCCTACGGAAATGAGCAGTTCTTC. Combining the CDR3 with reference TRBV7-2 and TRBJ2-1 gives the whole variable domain GAGVSQSPSNKVTEKGKDVELRCDPISGHTALYWYRQSLGQGLEFLIYFQGNSAPDKSGLPSDRFSAERTGGSVSTLTIQRTQQEDSAVYLCASSLKPYGNEQFFGPGTRLTVL.

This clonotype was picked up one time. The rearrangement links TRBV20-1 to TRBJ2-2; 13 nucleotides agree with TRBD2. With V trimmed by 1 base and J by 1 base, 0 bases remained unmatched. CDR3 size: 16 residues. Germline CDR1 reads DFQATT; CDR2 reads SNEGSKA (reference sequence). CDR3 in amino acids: CSARGTSGRNTGELFF. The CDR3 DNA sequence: TGCAGTGCTAGAGGGACTAGCGGGAGGAACACCGGGGAGCTGTTTTTT.

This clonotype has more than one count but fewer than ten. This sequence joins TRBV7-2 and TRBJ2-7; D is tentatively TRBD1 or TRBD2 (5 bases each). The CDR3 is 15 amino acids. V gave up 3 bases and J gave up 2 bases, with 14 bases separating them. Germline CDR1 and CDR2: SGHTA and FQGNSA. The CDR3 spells CASSLSLGTTYEQYF. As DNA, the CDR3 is TGTGCCAGCAGCTTGAGCTTAGGGACCACCTACGAGCAGTACTTC.

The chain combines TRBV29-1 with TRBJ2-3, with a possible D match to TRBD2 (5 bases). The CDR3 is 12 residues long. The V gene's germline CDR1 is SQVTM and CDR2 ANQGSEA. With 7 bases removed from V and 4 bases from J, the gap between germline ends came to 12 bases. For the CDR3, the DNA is TGCAGCGGTTCGAGGGCCGCAGATACGCAGTATTTT. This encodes CSGSRAADTQYF.

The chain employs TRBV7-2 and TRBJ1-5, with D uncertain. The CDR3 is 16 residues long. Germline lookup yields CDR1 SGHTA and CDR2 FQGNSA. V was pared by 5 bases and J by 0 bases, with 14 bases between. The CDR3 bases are TGTGCCAGCAGCGAAGAGGTACCCTTTAGCAATCAGCCCCAGCATTTT. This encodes CASSEEVPFSNQPQHF. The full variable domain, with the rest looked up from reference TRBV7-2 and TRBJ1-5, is GAGVSQSPSNKVTEKGKDVELRCDPISGHTALYWYRQSLGQGLEFLIYFQGNSAPDKSGLPSDRFSAERTGGSVSTLTIQRTQQEDSAVYLCASSEEVPFSNQPQHFGDGTRLSIL.